This TCR beta chain emerged from a study of blood T cell repertoires in COVID-19. The wider study: Spain, Italy and the United States supplied samples that represented acute and convalescent COVID-19.

Authors' data handling: Estimation of nucleated cell counts relied on the amplification of reference gene primers. Here immunoSEQ multiplex PCR was the method, and the copy in TCRdb shows in-frame clones only, minus some. V, J and clone size are those of that table, while D and trimming were read from the DNA. Here the sample spans approximately 170,000 clones, around nine tenths being singletons. Two negative PCRs, clearance, or symptom resolution were required of recovered Cohort 3 donors. Germline V gene sequence: CDR1 SGHNT, CDR2 YYREEE (reference sequence). This CDR3 region has 13 residues. The ends were cut back, 3 bases at V and 2 bases at J, with 8 bases in the middle.

Sequencing input: PBMCs or T cells enriched from blood (not recorded which). The V call is TRBV5-4, the J call TRBJ2-5; maybe TRBD2 (6 bases). This TCR was recovered from a woman younger than 35 who had recovered from COVID-19. The CDR3 region has the DNA TGTGCCAGCAGCTCGGGACTTCAAGAGACCCAGTACTTC. Its translation: CASSSGLQETQYF.